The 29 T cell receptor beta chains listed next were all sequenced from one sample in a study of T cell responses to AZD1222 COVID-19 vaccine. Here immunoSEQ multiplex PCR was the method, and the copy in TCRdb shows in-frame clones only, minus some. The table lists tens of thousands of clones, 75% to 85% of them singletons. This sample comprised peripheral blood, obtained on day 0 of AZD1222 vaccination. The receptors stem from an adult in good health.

The CDR3 nucleotides read TGTGCCAGCAGCCTAGGGACTGCCTATGGCTACACCTTC. As protein: CASSLGTAYGYTF. The chain is built from TRBV11-2 and TRBJ1-2, with D possibly matching TRBD1 (5 bases). Trimming removed 5 bases at V and 4 bases at J, with 11 bases between. Germline assignment: CDR1 SGHAT and CDR2 FQNNGV. The CDR3 has 13 amino acids.

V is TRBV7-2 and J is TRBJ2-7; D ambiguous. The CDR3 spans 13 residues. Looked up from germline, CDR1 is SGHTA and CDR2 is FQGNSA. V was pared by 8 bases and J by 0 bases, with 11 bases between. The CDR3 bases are TGTGCCAGCCGCGCCCAAAGCTCCTACGAGCAGTACTTC. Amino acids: CASRAQSSYEQYF.

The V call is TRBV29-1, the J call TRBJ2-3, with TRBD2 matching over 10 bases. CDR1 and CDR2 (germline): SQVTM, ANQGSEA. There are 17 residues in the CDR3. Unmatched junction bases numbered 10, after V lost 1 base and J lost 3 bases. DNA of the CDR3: TGCAGCGTTGAAGGGACAGGAGCGGGAGGGGCGACAGATACGCAGTATTTT. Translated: CSVEGTGAGGATDTQYF.

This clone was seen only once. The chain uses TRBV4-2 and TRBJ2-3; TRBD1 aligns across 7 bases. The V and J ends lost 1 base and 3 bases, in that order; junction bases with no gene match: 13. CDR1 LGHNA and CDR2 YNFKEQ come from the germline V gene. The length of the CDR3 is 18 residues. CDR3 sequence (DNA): TGTGCCAGCAGCCAAGCCCCACCCGGGGCAGGGGGTACAGATACGCAGTATTTT. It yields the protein CASSQAPPGAGGTDTQYF.

CDR3 sequence: CASSNWQTRGEAFF. The CDR3 coding sequence is TGTGCCAGCAGCAATTGGCAGACCCGAGGGGAAGCTTTCTTT. The rearrangement uses TRBV21-1 and TRBJ1-1. TRBV21-1 constitutes a pseudogene. The length of the CDR3 is 14 residues.

The CDR3 reads CASSRPPGASNYGYTF. The DNA for the CDR3 is TGTGCCAGCAGCCGCCCCCCGGGAGCATCTAACTATGGCTACACCTTC. V and J are TRBV7-2 and TRBJ1-2; no definite D call. This CDR3 is built from 16 residues. Germline V CDR1 and CDR2: SGHTA, FQGNSA. V was clipped by 5 bases and J by 0 bases, with 16 bases between them.

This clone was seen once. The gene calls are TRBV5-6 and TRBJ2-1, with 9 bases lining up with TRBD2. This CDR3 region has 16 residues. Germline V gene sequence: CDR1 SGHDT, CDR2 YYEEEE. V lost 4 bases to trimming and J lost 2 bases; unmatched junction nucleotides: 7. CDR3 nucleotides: TGTGCCAGCAGCCCAATAGCGGGAGTCGCCTACAATGAGCAGTTCTTC. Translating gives CASSPIAGVAYNEQFF. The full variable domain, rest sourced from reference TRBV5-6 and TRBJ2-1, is DAGVTQSPTHLIKTRGQQVTLRCSPKSGHDTVSWYQQALGQGPQFIFQYYEEEERQRGNFPDRFSGHQFPNYSSELNVNALLLGDSALYLCASSPIAGVAYNEQFFGPGTRLTVL.

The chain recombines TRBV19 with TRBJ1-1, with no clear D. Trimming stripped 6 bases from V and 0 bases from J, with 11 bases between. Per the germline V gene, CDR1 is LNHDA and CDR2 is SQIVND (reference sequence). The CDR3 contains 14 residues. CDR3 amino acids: CASRNKVMNTEAFF. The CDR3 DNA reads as TGTGCCAGTAGAAACAAAGTGATGAACACTGAAGCTTTCTTT.

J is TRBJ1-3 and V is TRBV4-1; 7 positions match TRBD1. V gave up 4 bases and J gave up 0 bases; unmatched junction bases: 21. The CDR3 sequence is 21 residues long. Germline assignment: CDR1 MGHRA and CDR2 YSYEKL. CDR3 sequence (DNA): TGCGCCAGCAGCCTCTTCGGGAAAACAGGGGTCCGAAACAACTCTGGAAACACCATATATTTT. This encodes CASSLFGKTGVRNNSGNTIYF.

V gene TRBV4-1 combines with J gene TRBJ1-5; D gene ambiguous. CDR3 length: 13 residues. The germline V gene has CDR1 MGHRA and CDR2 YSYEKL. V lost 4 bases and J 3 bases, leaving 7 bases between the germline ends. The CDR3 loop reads CASSRVINQPQHF. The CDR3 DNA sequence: TGCGCCAGCAGCCGAGTGATCAATCAGCCCCAGCATTTT.

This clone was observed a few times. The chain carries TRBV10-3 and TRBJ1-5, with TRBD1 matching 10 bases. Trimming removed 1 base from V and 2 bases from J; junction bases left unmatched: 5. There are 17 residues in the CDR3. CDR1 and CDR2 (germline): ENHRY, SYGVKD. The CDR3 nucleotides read TGTGCCATCAGTGAGTATCGAGGGACAGGGGGCAATCAGCCCCAGCATTTT. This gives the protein CAISEYRGTGGNQPQHF.

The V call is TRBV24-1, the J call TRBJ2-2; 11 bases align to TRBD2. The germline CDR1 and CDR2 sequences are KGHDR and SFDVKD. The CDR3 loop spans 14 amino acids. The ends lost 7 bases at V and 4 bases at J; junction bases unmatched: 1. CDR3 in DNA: TGTGCCACCAGAGGGACTAGCGGCACCGGGGAGCTGTTTTTT. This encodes CATRGTSGTGELFF.

The CDR3 DNA is TGTGCCACCAGCAGATCGCCTACAGGGGCTAGGGGTGGCTACACCTTC. Residues: CATSRSPTGARGGYTF. The rearrangement links TRBV15 to TRBJ1-2, with 7 nucleotides matching TRBD1. This CDR3 spans 16 amino acids. The ends lost 2 bases at V and 7 bases at J; junction bases unmatched: 13. Germline values: CDR1 LNHNV, CDR2 YYDKDF (reference sequence).

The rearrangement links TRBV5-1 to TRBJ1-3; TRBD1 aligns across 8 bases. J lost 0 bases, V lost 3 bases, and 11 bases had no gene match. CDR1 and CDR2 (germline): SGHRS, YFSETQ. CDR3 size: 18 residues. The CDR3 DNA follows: TGCGCCAGCAGCTCGGGGGGGACAGGCGAATACTCTGGAAACACCATATATTTT. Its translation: CASSSGGTGEYSGNTIYF.

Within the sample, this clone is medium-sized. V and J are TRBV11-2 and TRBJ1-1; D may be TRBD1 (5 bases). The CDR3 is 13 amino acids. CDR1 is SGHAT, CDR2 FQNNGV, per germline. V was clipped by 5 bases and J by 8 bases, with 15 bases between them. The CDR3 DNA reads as TGTGCCAGCAGCCTGGGGACGGGGGTGGAAGCTTTCTTT. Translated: CASSLGTGVEAFF.

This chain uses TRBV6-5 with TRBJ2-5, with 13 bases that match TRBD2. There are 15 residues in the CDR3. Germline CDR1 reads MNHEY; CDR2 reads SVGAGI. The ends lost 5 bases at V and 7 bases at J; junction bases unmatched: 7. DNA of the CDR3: TGTGCCAGCAGTCTCGGACTAGCGGGGGCCGGGACCCAGTACTTC. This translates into CASSLGLAGAGTQYF.

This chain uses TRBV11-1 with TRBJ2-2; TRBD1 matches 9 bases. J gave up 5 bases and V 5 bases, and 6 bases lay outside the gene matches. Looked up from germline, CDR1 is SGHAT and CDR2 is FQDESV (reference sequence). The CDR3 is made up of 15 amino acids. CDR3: CASSRGQGRTGELFF. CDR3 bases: TGTGCCAGCAGCCGGGGACAGGGAAGGACCGGGGAGCTGTTTTTT.

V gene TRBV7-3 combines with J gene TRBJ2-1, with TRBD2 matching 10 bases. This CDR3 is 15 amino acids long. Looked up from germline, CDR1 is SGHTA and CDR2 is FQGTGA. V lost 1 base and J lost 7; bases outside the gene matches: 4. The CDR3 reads CASSLMASGGNEQFF. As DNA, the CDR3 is TGTGCCAGCAGCTTAATGGCTAGCGGGGGAAATGAGCAGTTCTTC.

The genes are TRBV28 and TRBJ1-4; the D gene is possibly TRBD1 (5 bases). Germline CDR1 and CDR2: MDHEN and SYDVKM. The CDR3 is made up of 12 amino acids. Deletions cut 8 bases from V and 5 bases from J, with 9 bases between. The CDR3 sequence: CASQGLNEKLFF. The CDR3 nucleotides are TGTGCCAGCCAGGGACTGAATGAAAAACTGTTTTTT. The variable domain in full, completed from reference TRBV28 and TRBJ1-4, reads DVKVTQSSRYLVKRTGEKVFLECVQDMDHENMFWYRQDPGLGLRLIYFSYDVKMKEKGDIPEGYSVSREKKERFSLILESASTNQTSMYLCASQGLNEKLFFGSGTQLSVL.

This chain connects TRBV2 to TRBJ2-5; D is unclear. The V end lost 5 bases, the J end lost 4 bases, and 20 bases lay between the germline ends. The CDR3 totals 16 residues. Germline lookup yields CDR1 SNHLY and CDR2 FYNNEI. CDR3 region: CASSTPFSGLPETQYF. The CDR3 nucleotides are TGTGCCAGCAGTACACCTTTCTCTGGGCTGCCAGAGACCCAGTACTTC.

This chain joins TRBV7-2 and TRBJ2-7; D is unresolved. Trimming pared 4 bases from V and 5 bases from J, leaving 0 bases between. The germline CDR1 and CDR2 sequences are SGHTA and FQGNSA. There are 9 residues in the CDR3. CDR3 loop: CASSYEQYF. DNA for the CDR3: TGTGCCAGCAGCTACGAGCAGTACTTC. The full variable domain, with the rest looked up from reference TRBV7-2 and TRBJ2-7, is GAGVSQSPSNKVTEKGKDVELRCDPISGHTALYWYRQSLGQGLEFLIYFQGNSAPDKSGLPSDRFSAERTGGSVSTLTIQRTQQEDSAVYLCASSYEQYFGPGTRLTVT.

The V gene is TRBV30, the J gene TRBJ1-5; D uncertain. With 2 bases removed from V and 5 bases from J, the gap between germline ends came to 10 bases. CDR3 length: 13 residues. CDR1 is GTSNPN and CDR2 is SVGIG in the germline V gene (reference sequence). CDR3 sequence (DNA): TGTGCCTGGAGTAGGGAAAGGGATCAGCCCCAGCATTTT. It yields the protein CAWSRERDQPQHF. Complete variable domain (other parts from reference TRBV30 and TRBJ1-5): SQTIHQWPATLVQPVGSPLSLECTVEGTSNPNLYWYRQAAGRGLQLLFYSVGIGQISSEVPQNLSASRPQDRQFILSSKKLLLSDSGFYLCAWSRERDQPQHFGDGTRLSIL.

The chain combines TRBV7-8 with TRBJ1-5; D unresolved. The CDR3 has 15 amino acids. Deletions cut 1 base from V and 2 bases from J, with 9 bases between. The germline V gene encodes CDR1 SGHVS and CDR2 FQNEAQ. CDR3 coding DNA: TGTGCCAGCAGCTTAGGAGGGATGGGCAATCAGCCCCAGCATTTT. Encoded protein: CASSLGGMGNQPQHF.

The CDR3 loop is CASSLAGREGETQYF. CDR3 coding DNA: TGTGCCAGCAGCTTGGCAGGCAGGGAGGGGGAGACCCAGTACTTC. The V and J genes are TRBV5-4 and TRBJ2-5, with 7 bases that match TRBD2. With 0 bases clipped from V and 5 bases from J, the junction kept 7 bases outside the gene matches. CDR1 and CDR2 from the germline V gene are SGHNT and YYREEE (reference sequence). The CDR3 is 15 residues long.

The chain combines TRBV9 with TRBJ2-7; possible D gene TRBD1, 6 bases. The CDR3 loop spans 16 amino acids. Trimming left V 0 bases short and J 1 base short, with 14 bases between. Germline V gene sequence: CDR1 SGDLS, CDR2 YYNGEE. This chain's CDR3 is CASSVESGAKSYEQYF. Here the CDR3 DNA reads TGTGCCAGCAGCGTAGAGTCAGGGGCGAAATCCTACGAGCAGTACTTC.

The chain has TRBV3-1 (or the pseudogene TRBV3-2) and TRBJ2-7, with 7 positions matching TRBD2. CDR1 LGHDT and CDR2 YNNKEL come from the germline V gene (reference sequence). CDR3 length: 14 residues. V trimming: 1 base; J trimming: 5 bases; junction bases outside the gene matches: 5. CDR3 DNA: TGTGCCAGCAGCCAAGGGGAGGGAAGCCACGAGCAGTACTTC. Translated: CASSQGEGSHEQYF.

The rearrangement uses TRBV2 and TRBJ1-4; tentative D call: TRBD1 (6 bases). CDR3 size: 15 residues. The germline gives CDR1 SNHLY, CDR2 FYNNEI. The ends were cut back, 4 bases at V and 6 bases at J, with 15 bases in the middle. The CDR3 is CASSGGPGADEKLFF. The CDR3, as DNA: TGTGCCAGCAGTGGAGGGCCGGGGGCAGATGAAAAACTGTTTTTT.

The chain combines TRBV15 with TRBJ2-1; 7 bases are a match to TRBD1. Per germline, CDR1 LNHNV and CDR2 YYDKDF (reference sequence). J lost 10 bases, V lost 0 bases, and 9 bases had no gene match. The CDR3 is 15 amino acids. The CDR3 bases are TGTGCCACCAGCAGAGATGACAGGGTACGAGGAGAGCAGTTCTTC. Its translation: CATSRDDRVRGEQFF.

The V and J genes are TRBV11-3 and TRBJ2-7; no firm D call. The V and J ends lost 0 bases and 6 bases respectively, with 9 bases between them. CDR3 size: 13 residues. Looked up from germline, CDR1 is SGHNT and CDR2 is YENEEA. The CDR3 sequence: CASSLDWRAEQYF. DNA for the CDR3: TGTGCCAGCAGCTTAGATTGGAGAGCCGAGCAGTACTTC.